The clone carrying this T cell receptor beta chain occurred a few times. The CDR3 extends over 14 amino acids. Germline lookup yields CDR1 LNHNV and CDR2 YYDKDF (reference sequence). The V and J ends lost 2 bases and 5 bases respectively, with 10 bases between them. This sample stems from a study of T-cell reconstitution after alpha-beta-depleted transplantation in children. Preparation of the TCRbeta library was carried out with unique molecular identifiers. TCRdb reanalysed the PCR reads using MiXCR and keeps one entry per CDR3 protein. The sample has about 600,000 distinct CDR3 sequences, roughly 10% seen once; the top ten hold less than 5%.

This receptor was obtained from a human donor who donated a stem cell graft to a child with acute myeloid leukemia. Specimen: PBMCs from the stem cell graft donor, collected from the stem cell graft. This rearrangement joins TRBV15 to TRBJ2-1; tentatively, D is TRBD1 (5 bases). CDR3 DNA: TGTGCCACCAGCAGATTTATGACAGACAATGAGCAGTTCTTC. This sequence encodes CATSRFMTDNEQFF.